The 30 T cell receptor beta chains reported below all come from one sample, sequenced in a study of yellow fever vaccine responses in identical twins. TCRdb passed the RT-PCR reads through MiXCR, listing each CDR3 protein once. The sample yields 11,000 to 15,000 distinct CDR3 sequences, 65% to 85% seen once. The material was T cells from blood (PBMCs), unsorted or a sorted subset (not recorded which), obtained before or after yellow fever vaccination (not recorded which). All receptors come from a woman under 30 who received the yellow fever vaccine.

The chain is built from TRBV12-3 or TRBV12-4 and TRBJ2-7, with TRBD2 matching 8 bases. With V trimmed by 4 bases and J by 1 base, 3 bases remained unmatched. The CDR3 loop spans 14 amino acids. This chain's CDR3 is CASSSAGGSYEQYF. In nucleotides, the CDR3 is TGTGCCAGCAGTTCGGCGGGAGGATCCTACGAGCAGTACTTC.

A few counts support this clonotype. The rearrangement joins TRBV12-3 or TRBV12-4 to TRBJ1-1; no firm D call. This CDR3 has 14 residues. Trimming took 6 bases from V and 1 from J, leaving 12 bases between them. The CDR3: CASRPIGGNTEAFF. CDR3 sequence (DNA): TGTGCCAGCAGGCCTATAGGAGGGAACACTGAAGCTTTCTTT.

The table lists this clonotype with a count of one. V is TRBV20-1 and J is TRBJ1-1, with TRBD1 matching over 7 bases. This CDR3 region has 12 residues. V was clipped by 6 bases and J by 0 bases; unmatched bases: 1. From germline, CDR1 is DFQATT and CDR2 SNEGSKA (reference sequence). CDR3 in DNA: TGCAGTGCGGGACAGATGAACACTGAAGCTTTCTTT. This translates into CSAGQMNTEAFF.

This chain uses TRBV12-3 or TRBV12-4 with TRBJ2-2; 8 nucleotides align to TRBD1. Losses at the gene ends were 2 bases for V and 13 bases for J; bases not matched to a gene: 9. This CDR3 comprises 14 residues. CDR3 in amino acids: CASSLQGAGKLLFF. CDR3 in DNA: TGTGCCAGCAGTTTACAGGGGGCCGGTAAACTGCTGTTTTTT.

This clonotype turned up a few times. V usage is TRBV18 and J usage is TRBJ1-1; the D gene is possibly TRBD1 (5 bases). This CDR3 has 14 amino acids. Deletions cut 2 bases from V and 2 bases from J, with 9 bases between. Germline V gives CDR1 KGHSH, CDR2 LQKENI. The CDR3: CASSPTGQNTEAFF. CDR3 sequence (DNA): TGTGCCAGCTCACCAACAGGACAAAACACTGAAGCTTTCTTT.

V and J are TRBV2 and TRBJ1-2; 7 bases agree with TRBD1. The CDR3 has 14 residues. CDR1 and CDR2 from the germline V gene are SNHLY and FYNNEI. V lost 6 bases, J lost 2 bases, and 6 bases stayed unmatched. Here the CDR3 DNA reads TGTGCCAGCAGGGGGGACAGCTTAAACTATGGCTACACCTTC. It yields the protein CASRGDSLNYGYTF.

The table lists this clonotype with a count of one. The V gene is TRBV4-1, the J gene TRBJ2-3; D may match TRBD1 or TRBD2 (5 bases each). CDR3 length equals 15 residues. Trimming took off 1 base at V and 5 bases at J, with 13 bases between the two ends. Germline values: CDR1 MGHRA, CDR2 YSYEKL. CDR3 nucleotide sequence: TGCGCCAGCAGCCAAGGTTGGGGGTTTCGAGATACGCAGTATTTT. Amino acid sequence: CASSQGWGFRDTQYF.

The V and J genes are TRBV11-3 and TRBJ2-3; D remains unclear. The germline V and J ends were trimmed by 4 bases and 0 bases, with 8 bases remaining between them. The V gene's germline CDR1 is SGHNT and CDR2 YENEEA. The CDR3 is made up of 14 amino acids. CDR3 bases: TGTGCCAGCAGCTCTGGACGGAGCACAGATACGCAGTATTTT. Its protein is CASSSGRSTDTQYF. Full variable domain (remainder filled in from reference TRBV11-3 and TRBJ2-3): EAGVVQSPRYKIIEKKQPVAFWCNPISGHNTLYWYLQNLGQGPELLIRYENEEAVDDSQLPKDRFSAERLKGVDSTLKIQPAELGDSAVYLCASSSGRSTDTQYFGPGTRLTVL.

The gene calls are TRBV24-1 and TRBJ2-1; 7 bases agree with TRBD1. This CDR3 is built from 15 residues. With 4 bases clipped from V and 3 bases from J, the junction kept 5 bases outside the gene matches. Germline CDR1 KGHDR, CDR2 SFDVKD. The DNA of the CDR3 is TGTGCCACCAGTGAGGACGGACAGGTCTACAATGAGCAGTTCTTC. Translation: CATSEDGQVYNEQFF.

This sequence joins TRBV12-3 or TRBV12-4 and TRBJ1-1; D is possibly TRBD1 (6 bases). There are 15 residues in the CDR3. Trimming cost V 4 bases and J 4 bases, with 16 bases left between them. CDR3 DNA: TGTGCCAGCAGTTGGGGGGCGGGGTTGAGCACTGAAGCTTTCTTT. Encoded protein: CASSWGAGLSTEAFF.

The rearrangement joins TRBV7-7 to TRBJ2-3; D uncertain. The CDR3 sequence is 14 residues long. V lost 1 base, J lost 3 bases, and 8 bases lay in between. The germline V gene encodes CDR1 SSHAT and CDR2 FNYEAQ (reference sequence). CDR3 protein: CASSLVGPTDTQYF. As DNA, the CDR3 is TGTGCCAGCAGCTTAGTCGGACCGACAGATACGCAGTATTTT.

V usage is TRBV18 and J usage is TRBJ1-1; D call uncertain. Between the trimmed V and J ends, which lost 0 bases and 0 bases, there was a span of 5 bases. The germline gives CDR1 KGHSH, CDR2 LQKENI. This CDR3 has 14 residues. CDR3 bases: TGTGCCAGCTCACCACCAACTGTGAACACTGAAGCTTTCTTT. Amino acids: CASSPPTVNTEAFF. Full variable domain (outside the CDR3, taken from reference TRBV18 and TRBJ1-1): NAGVMQNPRHLVRRRGQEARLRCSPMKGHSHVYWYRQLPEEGLKFMVYLQKENIIDESGMPKERFSAEFPKEGPSILRIQQVVRGDSAAYFCASSPPTVNTEAFFGQGTRLTVV.

The gene calls are TRBV12-3 or TRBV12-4 and TRBJ2-3; possible D gene TRBD2, 6 bases. CDR3 size: 14 residues. V was trimmed by 7 bases and J by 4 bases, leaving 15 bases between them. Written as DNA, the CDR3 is TGTGCCAGCACTCCCAGGCGGGGCCCAGATACGCAGTATTTT. It translates to CASTPRRGPDTQYF.

The chain joins TRBV29-1 to TRBJ1-1; a weak D match, TRBD1 (5 bases). The V gene's germline CDR1 is SQVTM and CDR2 ANQGSEA. V was trimmed by 6 bases and J by 6 bases, leaving 26 bases between them. The CDR3 has 16 amino acids. The CDR3 DNA is TGCAGCGTAGGACCCAGATCATGGGGGATCCCCTCTGAAGCTTTCTTT. This sequence encodes CSVGPRSWGIPSEAFF.

This clonotype was counted once. This chain joins TRBV4-2 and TRBJ2-1; 8 bases are shared with TRBD2. The junction had 13 bases not matched to a gene; V was cut back by 4 bases and J by 8 bases. Germline CDR1 reads LGHNA; CDR2 reads YNFKEQ. The CDR3 length is 16 residues. The CDR3, as DNA: TGTGCCAGCAGCCCCCATCAAGCGGGAGCCGGGGATGAGCAGTTCTTC. Its translation is CASSPHQAGAGDEQFF.

The chain is built from TRBV6-2 or TRBV6-3 and TRBJ1-6, with TRBD1 as a possible D gene (5 bases). This CDR3 is built from 13 residues. The germline V gene encodes CDR1 MNHEY and CDR2 SVGEGT. Deletions cut 2 bases from V and 10 bases from J, with 9 bases between. CDR3 sequence reads: CASSYDSISPLHF. DNA of the CDR3: TGTGCCAGCAGTTACGACAGTATCTCACCCCTCCACTTT.

V usage is TRBV10-1 and J usage is TRBJ1-6; D unresolved. This CDR3 has 14 residues. Germline V lookup: CDR1 WNHNN, CDR2 SYGVQD (reference sequence). Trimming shortened V by 2 bases and J by 7 bases, and 9 bases separated the two germline ends. The CDR3 is CASSEGIRNSPLHF. CDR3 DNA: TGCGCCAGCAGTGAGGGAATTCGAAATTCACCCCTCCACTTT.

The gene calls are TRBV12-3 or TRBV12-4 and TRBJ2-5; D is unclear. CDR3 length: 17 amino acids. Trimming took off 8 bases at V and 3 bases at J, with 25 bases between the two ends. As DNA, the CDR3 is TGTGCCAGCCAGTTTTCTATCGGTCAAGTAGGGAAAGAGACCCAGTACTTC. It translates to CASQFSIGQVGKETQYF.

J is TRBJ2-7 and V is TRBV10-2, with 7 bases that match TRBD2. Germline assignment: CDR1 WSHSY and CDR2 SAAADI. Trimming at V came to 6 bases and at J to 2 bases, leaving 10 bases not matched to a gene. The CDR3 sequence is 15 residues long. CDR3 nucleotide sequence: TGCGCCAGCAGCCGATCCGGACTAGAACCCTACGAGCAGTACTTC. It specifies CASSRSGLEPYEQYF.

The J gene is TRBJ2-6, the V gene TRBV20-1; D is possibly TRBD1 (5 bases). Trimming shortened V by 3 bases and J by 1 base, and 10 bases separated the two germline ends. CDR1 is DFQATT and CDR2 is SNEGSKA in the germline V gene (reference sequence). This CDR3 comprises 15 residues. DNA of the CDR3: TGCAGTGCTAGGGACAAAAAATCTGGGGCCAACGTCCTGACTTTC. Amino acid sequence: CSARDKKSGANVLTF.

This clonotype is a singleton in its sample. J is TRBJ2-5 and V is TRBV6-5, with 7 bases matching TRBD2. The CDR3 extends over 14 amino acids. CDR1 and CDR2 (germline): MNHEY, SVGAGI. J gave up 5 bases and V 4 bases, and 7 bases lay outside the gene matches. The CDR3 reads CASSSRLAGETQYF. The CDR3 bases are TGTGCCAGCAGTTCCAGACTAGCAGGGGAGACCCAGTACTTC.

The chain has TRBV11-2 and TRBJ2-1, with 11 bases lining up with TRBD1. V shed 5 bases and J 12 bases; nucleotides not matched to a gene: 12. Germline loops: CDR1 SGHAT, CDR2 FQNNGV. CDR3 length: 15 residues. CDR3 sequence (DNA): TGTGCCAGCAGCCAGGCCCTGGGACAGGGGGAAGCGCAGTTCTTC. Amino acid sequence: CASSQALGQGEAQFF.

In nucleotides, the CDR3 is TGTGCCAGCTCACCTTACTTGACAGGGAGCTCCTACAATGAGCAGTTCTTC. Translated: CASSPYLTGSSYNEQFF. V and J are TRBV18 and TRBJ2-1; TRBD1 matches at 7 bases. The CDR3 has 17 amino acids. The junction had 8 bases not matched to a gene; V was cut back by 3 bases and J by 0 bases. Germline V lookup: CDR1 KGHSH, CDR2 LQKENI.

The chain recombines TRBV3-1 with TRBJ1-5; D possibly corresponds to TRBD1 (5 bases). Trimming removed 2 bases from V and 9 bases from J, with 11 bases in between. Germline V gene data show CDR1 as LGHDT and CDR2 as YNNKEL (reference sequence). CDR3 size: 13 residues. The CDR3, as DNA: TGTGCCAGCAGCCAACTGGGGCAGTGGCCCCAGCATTTT. Amino acids: CASSQLGQWPQHF.

This chain joins TRBV11-2 and TRBJ1-2, with TRBD1 identical over 7 bases. J lost 1 base, V lost 4 bases, and 6 bases had no gene match. The CDR3 consists of 15 residues. CDR1 SGHAT and CDR2 FQNNGV come from the germline V gene. Written as DNA, the CDR3 is TGTGCCAGCAGCTGGGGACAGACAGTTAACTATGGCTACACCTTC. As protein: CASSWGQTVNYGYTF.

V is TRBV6-5 and J is TRBJ1-3, with 7 bases aligning to TRBD1. V lost 0 bases, J lost 0 bases, and 2 bases stayed unmatched. CDR3 length: 16 residues. Germline lookup yields CDR1 MNHEY and CDR2 SVGAGI. CDR3 sequence: CASSYSDRHSGNTIYF. The DNA for the CDR3 is TGTGCCAGCAGTTACTCGGACAGGCACTCTGGAAACACCATATATTTT.

The chain is built from TRBV6-1 and TRBJ1-2; the match to TRBD1 covers 7 bases. With 0 bases clipped from V and 8 bases from J, the junction kept 6 bases outside the gene matches. CDR1 MNHNS and CDR2 SASEGT come from the germline V gene. This CDR3 is 14 amino acids long. Written as DNA, the CDR3 is TGTGCCAGCAGTGAAGCGGGACAGAGAGGGGGCTACACCTTC. Its protein is CASSEAGQRGGYTF.

This sequence joins TRBV20-1 and TRBJ1-2, with D uncertain. The germline V and J ends were trimmed by 1 base and 5 bases, with 11 bases remaining between them. The germline V gene encodes CDR1 DFQATT and CDR2 SNEGSKA (reference sequence). The CDR3 totals 13 residues. CDR3 region: CSARVFGYYGYTF. DNA of the CDR3: TGCAGTGCTAGAGTCTTCGGATATTATGGCTACACCTTC.

The V gene is TRBV19, the J gene TRBJ1-1, with 8 bases identical to TRBD1. Looked up from germline, CDR1 is LNHDA and CDR2 is SQIVND (reference sequence). The CDR3 loop spans 12 amino acids. J lost 1 base, V lost 9 bases, and 1 base had no gene match. The CDR3 here is CASRGRNTEAFF. In nucleotides, the CDR3 is TGTGCCAGCAGGGGGCGGAACACTGAAGCTTTCTTT.

As concerns this clonotype: At one end, the junction sequence differs from germline, possibly due to a read error. The chain recombines TRBV20-1 with TRBJ2-1; 9 bases match TRBD2. This CDR3 spans 17 amino acids. Germline CDR1 DFQATT, CDR2 SNEGSKA (reference sequence). CDR3 in DNA: TGCAATGCTAGGAACTGGGCTAGCGGGACCATCTACAATGAGCAGTTCTTC. Translated: CNARNWASGTIYNEQFF.